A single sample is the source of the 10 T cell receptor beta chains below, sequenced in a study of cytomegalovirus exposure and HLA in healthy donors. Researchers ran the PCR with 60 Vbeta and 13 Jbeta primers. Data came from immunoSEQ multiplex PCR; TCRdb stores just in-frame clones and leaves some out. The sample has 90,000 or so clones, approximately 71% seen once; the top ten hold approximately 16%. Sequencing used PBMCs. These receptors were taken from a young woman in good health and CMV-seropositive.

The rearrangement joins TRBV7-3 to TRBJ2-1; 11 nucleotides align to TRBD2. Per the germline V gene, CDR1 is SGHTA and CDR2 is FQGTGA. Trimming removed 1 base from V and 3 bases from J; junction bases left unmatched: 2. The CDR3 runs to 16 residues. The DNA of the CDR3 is TGTGCCAGCAGCTTAATGGGACTAGCGGACTACAATGAGCAGTTCTTC. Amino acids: CASSLMGLADYNEQFF. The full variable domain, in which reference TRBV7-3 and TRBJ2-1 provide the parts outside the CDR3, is GAGVSQTPSNKVTEKGKYVELRCDPISGHTALYWYRQSLGQGPEFLIYFQGTGAADDSGLPNDRFFAVRPEGSVSTLKIQRTERGDSAVYLCASSLMGLADYNEQFFGPGTRLTVL.

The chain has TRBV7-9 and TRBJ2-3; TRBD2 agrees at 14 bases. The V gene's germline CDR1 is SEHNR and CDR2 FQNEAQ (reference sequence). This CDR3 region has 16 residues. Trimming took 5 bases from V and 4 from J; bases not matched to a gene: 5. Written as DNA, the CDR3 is TGTGCCAGCAGCACGACTAGCGGGGGGGCCGCAGATACGCAGTATTTT. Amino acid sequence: CASSTTSGGAADTQYF.

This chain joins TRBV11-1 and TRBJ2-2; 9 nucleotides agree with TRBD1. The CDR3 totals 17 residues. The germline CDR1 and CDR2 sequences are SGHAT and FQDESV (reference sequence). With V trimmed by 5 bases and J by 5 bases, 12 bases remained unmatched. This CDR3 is CASSLELDRGLTGELFF. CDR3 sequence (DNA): TGTGCCAGCAGCCTTGAGTTGGACAGGGGTCTTACCGGGGAGCTGTTTTTT.

CDR3: CASSGLAGVTGELFF. Here the CDR3 DNA reads TGTGCCAGTAGCGGACTAGCGGGAGTGACCGGGGAGCTGTTTTTT. J is TRBJ2-2 and V is TRBV19; 13 positions match TRBD2. This CDR3 is built from 15 residues. Germline CDR1 reads LNHDA; CDR2 reads SQIVND (reference sequence). V was clipped by 6 bases and J by 5 bases; unmatched bases: 3.

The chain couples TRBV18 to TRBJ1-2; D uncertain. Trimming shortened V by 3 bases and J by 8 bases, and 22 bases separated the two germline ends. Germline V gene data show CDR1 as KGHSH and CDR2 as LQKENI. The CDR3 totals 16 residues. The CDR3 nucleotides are TGTGCCAGCTCACCTCCATGGGCGCGGGAGGTTAAAGGCTACACCTTC. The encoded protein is CASSPPWAREVKGYTF. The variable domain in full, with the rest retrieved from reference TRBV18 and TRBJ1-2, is NAGVMQNPRHLVRRRGQEARLRCSPMKGHSHVYWYRQLPEEGLKFMVYLQKENIIDESGMPKERFSAEFPKEGPSILRIQQVVRGDSAAYFCASSPPWAREVKGYTFGSGTRLTVV.

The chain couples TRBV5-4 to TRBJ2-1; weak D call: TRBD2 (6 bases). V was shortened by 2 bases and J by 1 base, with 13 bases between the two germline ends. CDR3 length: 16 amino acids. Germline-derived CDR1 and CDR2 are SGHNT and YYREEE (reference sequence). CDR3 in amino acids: CASSFGGRTSYNEQFF. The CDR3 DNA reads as TGTGCCAGCAGCTTCGGTGGGAGGACATCCTACAATGAGCAGTTCTTC.

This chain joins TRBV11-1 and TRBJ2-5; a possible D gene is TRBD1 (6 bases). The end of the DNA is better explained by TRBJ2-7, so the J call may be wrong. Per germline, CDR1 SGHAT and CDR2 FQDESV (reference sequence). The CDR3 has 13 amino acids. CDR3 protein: CASSKIRGYEQYF. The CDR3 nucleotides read TGTGCCAGCAGCAAAATCAGGGGTTACGAGCAGTACTTC.

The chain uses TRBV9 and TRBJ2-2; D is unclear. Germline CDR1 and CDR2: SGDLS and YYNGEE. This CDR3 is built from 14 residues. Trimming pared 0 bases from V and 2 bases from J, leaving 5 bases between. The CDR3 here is CASSVAVNTGELFF. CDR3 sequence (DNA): TGTGCCAGCAGCGTAGCCGTAAACACCGGGGAGCTGTTTTTT.

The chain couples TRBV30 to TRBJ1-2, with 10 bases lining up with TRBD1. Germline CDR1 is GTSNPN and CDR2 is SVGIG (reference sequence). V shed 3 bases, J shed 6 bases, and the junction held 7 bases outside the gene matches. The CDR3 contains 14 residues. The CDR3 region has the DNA TGTGCCTGGAGCCTGACAGGGGGCGGGGATGGCTACACCTTC. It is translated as CAWSLTGGGDGYTF.

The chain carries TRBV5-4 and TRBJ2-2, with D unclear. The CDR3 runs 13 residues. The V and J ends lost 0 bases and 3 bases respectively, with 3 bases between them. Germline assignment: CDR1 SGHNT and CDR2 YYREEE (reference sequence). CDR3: CASSLGDTGELFF. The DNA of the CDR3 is TGTGCCAGCAGCTTGGGAGACACCGGGGAGCTGTTTTTT.